The subject of this entry is one T cell receptor beta chain. What it binds is not known. The second PCR ran about 6 to 11 cycles with a sample-barcoded 5' primer and J-beta primers. Every cDNA was tagged by a template-switch adaptor with 12 random nucleotides. TCRdb redid the calling of the 5' RACE reads with MiXCR, one entry per CDR3 protein. Found here are around 670,000 distinct CDR3 sequences, approximately 30% of them singletons; the top ten hold less than 20%. Per sample, a minimum of 6 million PBMCs were isolated. The data are from a study of blood T cells in healthy people across ages. Broader study findings: Diversity of TCR beta per million T cells declined in a roughly linear way with age.

The source of this sequence is an elderly woman in good health. What was sequenced was blood.

CDR3 sequence reads: CSAGAAGVGYEQYF. CDR3 DNA: TGCAGTGCTGGAGCGGCGGGGGTGGGCTACGAGCAGTACTTC. This chain uses TRBV20-1 with TRBJ2-7; 7 positions match TRBD2. After removal of 5 bases from V and 3 bases from J, the junction contained 10 bases not matched to a gene. CDR1 is DFQATT, CDR2 SNEGSKA, per germline (reference sequence). The length of the CDR3 is 14 residues.